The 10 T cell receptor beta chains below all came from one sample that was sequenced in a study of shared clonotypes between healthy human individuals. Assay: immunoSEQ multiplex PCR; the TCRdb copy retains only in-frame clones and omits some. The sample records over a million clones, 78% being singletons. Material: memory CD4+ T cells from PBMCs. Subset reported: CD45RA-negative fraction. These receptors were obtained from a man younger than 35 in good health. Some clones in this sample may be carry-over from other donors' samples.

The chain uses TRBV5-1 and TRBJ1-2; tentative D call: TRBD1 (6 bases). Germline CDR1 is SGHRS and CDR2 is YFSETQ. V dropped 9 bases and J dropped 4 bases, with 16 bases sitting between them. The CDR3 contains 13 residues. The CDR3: CATTPGDGYGYTF. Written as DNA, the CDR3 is TGCGCCACCACGCCAGGGGACGGCTATGGCTACACCTTC. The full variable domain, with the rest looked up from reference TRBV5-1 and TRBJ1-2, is KAGVTQTPRYLIKTRGQQVTLSCSPISGHRSVSWYQQTPGQGLQFLFEYFSETQRNKGNFPGRFSGRQFSNSRSEMNVSTLELGDSALYLCATTPGDGYGYTFGSGTRLTVV.

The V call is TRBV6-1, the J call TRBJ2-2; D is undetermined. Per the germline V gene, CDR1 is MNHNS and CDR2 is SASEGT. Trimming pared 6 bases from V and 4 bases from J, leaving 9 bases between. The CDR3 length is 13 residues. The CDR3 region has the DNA TGTGCCAGCAGCGCGAAGGCCACCGGGGAGCTGTTTTTT. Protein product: CASSAKATGELFF.

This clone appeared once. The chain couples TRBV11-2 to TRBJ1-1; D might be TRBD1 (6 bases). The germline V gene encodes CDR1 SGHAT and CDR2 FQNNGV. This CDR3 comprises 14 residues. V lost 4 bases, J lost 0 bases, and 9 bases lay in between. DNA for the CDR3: TGTGCCAGCAGCTCCGGACAGATGAACACTGAAGCTTTCTTT. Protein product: CASSSGQMNTEAFF.

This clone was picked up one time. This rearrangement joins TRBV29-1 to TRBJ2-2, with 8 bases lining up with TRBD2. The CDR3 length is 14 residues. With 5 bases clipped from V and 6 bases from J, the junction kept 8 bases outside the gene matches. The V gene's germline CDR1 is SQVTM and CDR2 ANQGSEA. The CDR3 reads CSVRPSGSPGELFF. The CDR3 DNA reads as TGCAGCGTTCGGCCTAGCGGGTCCCCCGGGGAGCTGTTTTTT.

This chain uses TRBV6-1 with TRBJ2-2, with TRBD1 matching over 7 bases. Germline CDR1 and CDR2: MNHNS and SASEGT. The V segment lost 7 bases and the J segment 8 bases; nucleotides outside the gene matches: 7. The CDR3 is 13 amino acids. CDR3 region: CASNLDREGELFF. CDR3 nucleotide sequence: TGTGCCAGCAACCTCGACAGGGAAGGGGAGCTGTTTTTT.

The CDR3 region is CASSLNWGLNTEAFF. Here the CDR3 DNA reads TGTGCCAGCAGTTTAAATTGGGGTCTGAACACTGAAGCTTTCTTT. The gene calls are TRBV28 and TRBJ1-1, with D unclear. The V and J ends lost 2 bases and 0 bases respectively, with 10 bases between them. Germline CDR1 reads MDHEN; CDR2 reads SYDVKM. This CDR3 spans 15 amino acids.

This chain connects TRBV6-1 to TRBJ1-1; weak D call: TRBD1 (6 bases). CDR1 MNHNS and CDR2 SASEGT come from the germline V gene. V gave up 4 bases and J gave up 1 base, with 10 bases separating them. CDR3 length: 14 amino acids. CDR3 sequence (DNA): TGTGCCAGCAGTGCGGGGGCGCGGAACACTGAAGCTTTCTTT. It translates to CASSAGARNTEAFF.

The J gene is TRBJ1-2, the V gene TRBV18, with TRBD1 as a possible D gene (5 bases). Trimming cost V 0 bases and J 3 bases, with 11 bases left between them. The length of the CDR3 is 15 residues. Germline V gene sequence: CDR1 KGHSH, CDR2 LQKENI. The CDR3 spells CASSPPSGRDYGYTF. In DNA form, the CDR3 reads TGTGCCAGCTCACCACCGTCAGGGAGAGACTATGGCTACACCTTC.

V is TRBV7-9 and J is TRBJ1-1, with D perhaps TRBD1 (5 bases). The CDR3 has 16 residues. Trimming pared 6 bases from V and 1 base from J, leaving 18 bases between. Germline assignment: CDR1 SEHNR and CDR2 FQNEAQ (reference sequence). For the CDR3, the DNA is TGTGCCAGCAGGATAAGTGCCGGGGGTACGAACACTGAAGCTTTCTTT. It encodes CASRISAGGTNTEAFF.

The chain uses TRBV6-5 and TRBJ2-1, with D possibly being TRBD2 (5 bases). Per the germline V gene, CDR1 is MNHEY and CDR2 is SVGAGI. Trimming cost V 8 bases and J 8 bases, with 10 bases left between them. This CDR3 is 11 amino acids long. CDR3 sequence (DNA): TGTGCCAGCGGGAGATACGATGAGCAGTTCTTC. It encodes CASGRYDEQFF.